This TCR beta chain was sequenced for a study of blood T cells in healthy people across ages. This clonotype showed up just a few times. The CDR3 consists of 15 residues. CDR1 LGHDT and CDR2 YNNKEL come from the germline V gene (reference sequence). V lost 0 bases, J lost 8 bases, and 14 bases lay in between. Primers used in a second PCR of roughly 6 to 11 cycles were a sample-barcoded 5' primer and a J-beta primer mix. A tag from a template-switch adaptor with 12 random nucleotides marked each cDNA molecule. MiXCR, applied by TCRdb to the 5' RACE reads, yields one record per CDR3 protein. The profile shows hundreds of thousands of distinct CDR3 sequences, around 34% of them singletons.

The chain couples TRBV3-1 to TRBJ2-1; D is undetermined. The specimen was blood. The origin of this receptor is a man younger than 35 in good health. The CDR3 DNA reads TGTGCCAGCAGCCAAGATGCCGGGTGGGGTTATGAGCAGTTCTTC. Its translation: CASSQDAGWGYEQFF.